These T cell receptor beta chains were read from a single sample in a study of blood T cell repertoires in COVID-19. Method: immunoSEQ multiplex PCR; TCRdb's copy keeps in-frame clones and lacks some. The table has 250,000 to 400,000 clones, about 90% seen once; the top ten hold less than 3.5%. The sequencing input was peripheral blood. The receptors here all came from a woman in her twenties or thirties with COVID-19, enrolled during active disease. Both conserved end residues are part of each CDR3. The D gene is left open where the match is weak. Clone size is shown for a subset of rows, as once, few, many or a class of expanded clone.

j_call v_call clone_size d_call cdr3_aa cdr3_nt
TRBJ2-3 TRBV5-1 NA NA CASSPAFETASTDTQYF TGCGCCAGCAGCCCCGCCTTCGAGACAGCGAGCACAGATACGCAGTATTTT
TRBJ2-7 TRBV6-1 NA NA CASSDTGWIYEQYF TGTGCCAGCAGTGATACCGGGTGGATCTACGAGCAGTACTTC
TRBJ1-6 TRBV7-2 NA TRBD1 CASCHGTVNSPLHF TGTGCCAGCTGCCATGGGACAGTTAATTCACCCCTCCACTTT
TRBJ1-2 TRBV4-2 NA TRBD1 CASSQLGQDFNYGYTF TGTGCCAGCAGCCAGTTAGGACAGGACTTTAACTATGGCTACACCTTC
TRBJ2-5 TRBV15 few TRBD2 CATSWGLGEGETQYF TGTGCCACCAGCTGGGGCCTTGGGGAGGGGGAGACCCAGTACTTC
TRBJ2-3 TRBV5-4 NA TRBD2 CASSLALAGADTQYF TGTGCCAGCAGCTTGGCACTAGCGGGAGCAGATACGCAGTATTTT
TRBJ1-4 TRBV7-2 NA TRBD1 CASSLRPGQTNEKLFF TGTGCCAGCAGCTTGAGGCCGGGACAGACTAATGAAAAACTGTTTTTT
TRBJ2-1 TRBV11-2 NA NA CASSLAGTNPTNEQFF TGTGCCAGCAGCTTAGCGGGAACCAATCCTACCAATGAGCAGTTCTTC
TRBJ1-1 TRBV12-3/TRBV12-4 NA NA CASSSTRNTEAFF TGTGCCAGCAGTTCAACTAGGAACACTGAAGCTTTCTTT
TRBJ2-3 TRBV21-1 NA NA CASNRTNMPYF TGTGCCAGCAACCGGACTAATATGCCGTATTTT
TRBJ2-5 TRBV7-3 NA NA CASSLQGTTPRETQYF TGTGCCAGCAGTTTACAGGGGACTACCCCGAGGGAGACCCAGTACTTC
TRBJ1-5 TRBV19 NA NA CASSLQGQNNQPQHF TGTGCCAGTAGTCTTCAAGGACAGAATAATCAGCCCCAGCATTTT
TRBJ1-2 TRBV7-9 NA NA CASSFDASGLYGYTF TGTGCCAGCAGCTTCGACGCCTCAGGACTCTATGGCTACACCTTC
TRBJ2-7 TRBV29-1 NA TRBD2 CSVDAGDDYEQYF TGCAGCGTTGACGCGGGAGACGACTACGAGCAGTACTTC
TRBJ1-2 TRBV3-1/TRBV3-2 NA TRBD1 CASSRGQDSNYGYTF TGTGCCAGCAGCCGAGGACAGGACTCTAACTATGGCTACACCTTC
TRBJ2-2 TRBV19 NA TRBD2 CASSQAGVTGELFF TGTGCCAGTAGTCAGGCGGGAGTCACCGGGGAGCTGTTTTTT
TRBJ2-2 TRBV9 NA TRBD2 CASGYSLAGGNTGELFF TGTGCCAGCGGCTATTCGCTAGCGGGCGGGAACACCGGGGAGCTGTTTTTT
TRBJ2-2 TRBV11-2 NA TRBD1 CASSLSRGTGELFF TGTGCCAGCAGCTTGAGCAGGGGGACCGGGGAGCTGTTTTTT
TRBJ2-1 TRBV10-3 NA TRBD2 CAISSGGSANEQFF TGTGCCATCTCTTCTGGCGGGAGTGCCAATGAGCAGTTCTTC
TRBJ1-1 TRBV6-5 NA NA CASSYRVRGSTEAFF TGTGCCAGCAGTTACAGGGTTAGGGGCAGCACTGAAGCTTTCTTT
TRBJ1-1 TRBV27 NA NA CASSLDSLNTEAFF TGTGCCAGCAGTTTAGACAGCCTGAACACTGAAGCTTTCTTT
TRBJ2-1 TRBV7-6 NA TRBD2 CASSLAAGDSYNEQFF TGTGCCAGCAGCTTAGCGGCGGGAGACTCCTACAATGAGCAGTTCTTC
TRBJ1-1 TRBV9 NA NA CASSSDTEAFF TGTGCCAGCAGTTCTGACACTGAAGCTTTCTTT
TRBJ2-7 TRBV28 few TRBD1 CASRSPGQGFYEQYF TGTGCCAGCAGGTCTCCGGGACAGGGATTCTACGAGCAGTACTTC
TRBJ2-5 TRBV7-9 once TRBD2 CASSRPGTSGSMETQYF TGTGCCAGCAGCCGACCCGGGACTAGCGGGAGCATGGAGACCCAGTACTTC
TRBJ2-5 TRBV9 NA NA CASSVAGTRSQETQYF TGTGCCAGCAGCGTAGCAGGGACTCGGTCTCAAGAGACCCAGTACTTC
TRBJ2-1 TRBV3-1/TRBV3-2 NA NA CASSQEGGGNSYNEQFF TGTGCCAGCAGCCAAGAAGGGGGCGGGAACTCCTACAATGAGCAGTTCTTC
TRBJ2-3 TRBV18 once NA CASSPTGSVADTQYF TGTGCCAGCTCACCGACAGGCTCTGTGGCAGATACGCAGTATTTT
TRBJ1-5 TRBV12-3/TRBV12-4 NA TRBD1 CASTGQGRQPQHF TGTGCCAGCACCGGACAGGGGAGACAGCCCCAGCATTTT
TRBJ2-7 TRBV11-2 once TRBD1 CASSPTTGTASYEQYF TGTGCCAGCAGCCCGACTACCGGGACAGCCTCCTACGAGCAGTACTTC
TRBJ2-7 TRBV2 NA NA CASSEAASYYEQYF TGTGCCAGCAGTGAAGCGGCTTCTTATTACGAGCAGTACTTC
TRBJ1-5 TRBV19 NA TRBD1 CASSIRTGNQPQHF TGTGCCAGTAGTATCCGGACAGGGAACCAGCCCCAGCATTTT
TRBJ2-1 TRBV19 NA TRBD1 CASRTGQSSYNEQFF TGTGCCAGTAGAACGGGACAGAGCTCCTACAATGAGCAGTTCTTC
TRBJ2-2 TRBV5-1 NA TRBD2 CASSLGLAGIGELFF TGCGCCAGCAGCTTGGGACTAGCGGGAATCGGGGAGCTGTTTTTT
TRBJ1-4 TRBV2 NA NA CASSVGQGHEKLFF TGTGCCAGCAGTGTGGGGCAGGGGCACGAAAAACTGTTTTTT
TRBJ2-2 TRBV19 NA NA CASSIVTPDSTGELFF TGTGCCAGTAGTATTGTAACCCCTGATAGCACCGGGGAGCTGTTTTTT
TRBJ2-1 TRBV30 once NA CAWSAGRGIQNEQFF TGTGCCTGGAGTGCCGGACGGGGGATCCAGAATGAGCAGTTCTTC
TRBJ2-7 TRBV28 NA NA CASSLPRAPYEQYF TGTGCCAGCAGTTTACCCAGGGCGCCCTACGAGCAGTACTTC
TRBJ2-7 TRBV11-3 NA TRBD1 CASSLGQGVSGEQYF TGTGCCAGCAGCCTGGGCCAGGGGGTCAGTGGAGAGCAGTACTTC
TRBJ1-2 TRBV19 once NA CASSNRDIYGYTF TGTGCCAGTAGTAACCGGGACATCTATGGCTACACCTTC
TRBJ2-7 TRBV27 NA TRBD1 CASSQTGTGKYF TGTGCCAGCAGTCAGACCGGGACAGGGAAGTACTTC